A single sample gave rise to the 24 T cell receptor beta chains below, sequenced in a study of Graves' ophthalmopathy and Graves' hyperthyroidism. Amplification from RNA transcripts yielded the TCR beta CDR3 regions. An opening RT-PCR round employed HTBI primers and preceded a second-round multiplex PCR. TCRdb processed the multiplex PCR reads anew with MiXCR; each CDR3 protein has one entry. The sample holds 650,000 to 900,000 distinct CDR3 sequences; roughly 40% are singletons and the top ten take about 40%. The sequenced sample consisted of peripheral blood. The receptors were sampled from an adult man with Graves' ophthalmopathy.

A few counts support this clonotype. This sequence joins TRBV25-1 and TRBJ1-1; 7 nucleotides match TRBD1. The CDR3 runs 15 residues. Germline CDR1 is MGHDK and CDR2 is SYGVNS. J gave up 4 bases and V 5 bases, and 10 bases lay outside the gene matches. The CDR3 spells CASSYSEEGATEAFF. DNA of the CDR3: TGTGCCAGCAGTTACTCAGAGGAGGGGGCCACTGAAGCTTTCTTT.

The chain combines TRBV25-1 with TRBJ1-6; D remains ambiguous. CDR3 size: 15 residues. Looked up from germline, CDR1 is MGHDK and CDR2 is SYGVNS. V lost 8 bases and J 10 bases, leaving 21 bases between the germline ends. DNA for the CDR3: TGTGCCAGCTTCAACCAGGCTCGCCAAATGTCACCCCTCCACTTT. It is translated as CASFNQARQMSPLHF.

The table lists this clonotype with a few counts. The chain carries TRBV7-9 and TRBJ1-5; TRBD1 might be the D (6 bases). The CDR3 totals 13 residues. V was cut by 5 bases and J by 7 bases, with 12 bases left in between. CDR1 SEHNR and CDR2 FQNEAQ come from the germline V gene (reference sequence). The DNA for the CDR3 is TGTGCCAGCAGCCAACAGGGTTTACAGCCCCAGCATTTT. Translating it yields CASSQQGLQPQHF.

This clonotype has only a few counts. The chain has TRBV9 and TRBJ2-5; 14 positions match TRBD2. The CDR3 runs to 18 residues. The ends lost 0 bases at V and 0 bases at J; junction bases unmatched: 4. Per germline, CDR1 SGDLS and CDR2 YYNGEE. The CDR3 region is CASSVGLAGGPDQETQYF. CDR3 nucleotide sequence: TGTGCCAGCAGCGTAGGACTAGCGGGAGGGCCTGACCAAGAGACCCAGTACTTC.

This clonotype came up once. This sequence joins TRBV29-1 and TRBJ2-7; D perhaps matches TRBD2 (5 bases). Germline V gene lookup returns CDR1 SQVTM and CDR2 ANQGSEA. The CDR3 has 12 residues. V was clipped by 6 bases and J by 4 bases, with 13 bases between them. CDR3 amino acids: CSVMGVTYEQYF. The CDR3 region has the DNA TGCAGCGTCATGGGAGTAACTTACGAGCAGTACTTC.

This clonotype has only a few counts. This chain links TRBV5-1 with TRBJ2-2, with 10 bases aligning to TRBD2. CDR1 is SGHRS, CDR2 YFSETQ, per germline. With 2 bases clipped from V and 6 bases from J, the junction kept 7 bases outside the gene matches. The CDR3 runs to 16 residues. The CDR3 loop is CASSFWLAGESGELFF. CDR3 bases: TGCGCCAGCAGCTTCTGGCTAGCGGGAGAGTCCGGGGAGCTGTTTTTT.

The chain couples TRBV24-1 to TRBJ1-5; possible D gene TRBD1, 5 bases. The CDR3 spans 14 residues. Trimming stripped 4 bases from V and 9 bases from J, with 15 bases between. The germline V gene encodes CDR1 KGHDR and CDR2 SFDVKD. In DNA form, the CDR3 reads TGTGCCACCAGTGAATCCCAGGGAATTGGGCCCCAGCATTTT. Translated: CATSESQGIGPQHF.

This clonotype was observed many times. This sequence joins TRBV7-2 and TRBJ2-7, with D maybe TRBD1 (5 bases). V was clipped by 4 bases and J by 6 bases, with 16 bases between them. Germline lookup yields CDR1 SGHTA and CDR2 FQGNSA. This CDR3 comprises 14 residues. CDR3 coding DNA: TGTGCCAGCAGCTCTACAATAGGGGATCGCGAGCAGTACTTC. Protein product: CASSSTIGDREQYF.

This clonotype was found many times. This sequence joins TRBV15 and TRBJ2-2, with 7 bases aligning to TRBD2. The trim removed 8 bases at V and 4 bases at J, leaving 7 bases unmatched. Germline CDR1 reads LNHNV; CDR2 reads YYDKDF (reference sequence). The CDR3 sequence is 14 residues long. Here the CDR3 reads CATGAGVVTGELFF. The CDR3 nucleotides read TGTGCCACCGGTGCGGGAGTGGTCACCGGGGAGCTGTTTTTT.

This clonotype was seen at least ten times. The genes are TRBV2 and TRBJ2-2; 10 bases fit TRBD2. CDR3 length equals 16 residues. J was trimmed by 4 bases and V by 5 bases; bases with no gene match: 7. CDR1 and CDR2 (germline): SNHLY, FYNNEI. CDR3 bases: TGTGCCAGCAGTCCTTGGACTAGCGGTATCACCGGGGAGCTGTTTTTT. Translating gives CASSPWTSGITGELFF.

At least ten counts were recorded for this clonotype. V usage is TRBV2 and J usage is TRBJ1-1, with D unclear. Between the trimmed V and J ends, which lost 7 bases and 0 bases, there was a span of 12 bases. CDR1 SNHLY and CDR2 FYNNEI come from the germline V gene. CDR3 size: 14 residues. This chain's CDR3 is CASKQNYMNTEAFF. CDR3 bases: TGTGCCAGCAAGCAGAATTATATGAACACTGAAGCTTTCTTT.

V and J are TRBV29-1 and TRBJ2-3, with 11 nucleotides matching TRBD2. Germline CDR1 reads SQVTM; CDR2 reads ANQGSEA. This CDR3 is built from 14 residues. Trimming cost V 4 bases and J 4 bases; bases outside gene matches: 4. This chain's CDR3 is CSVGIAGGSDTQYF. In DNA, the CDR3 is TGCAGCGTTGGAATAGCGGGGGGGTCAGATACGCAGTATTTT.

The J gene is TRBJ2-3, the V gene TRBV2, with TRBD2 matching over 8 bases. The CDR3 length is 15 residues. V shed 6 bases, J shed 0 bases, and the junction held 5 bases outside the gene matches. CDR1 is SNHLY and CDR2 is FYNNEI in the germline V gene. CDR3 sequence: CASRYSGGSTDTQYF. CDR3 nucleotides: TGTGCCAGCAGGTACAGCGGGGGCAGCACAGATACGCAGTATTTT.

The chain employs TRBV11-3 and TRBJ1-6; D gene unclear. The CDR3 has 17 amino acids. Deletions cut 1 base from V and 7 bases from J, with 17 bases between. Looked up from germline, CDR1 is SGHNT and CDR2 is YENEEA. The CDR3 loop reads CASSLVVQPTRNSPLHF. DNA of the CDR3: TGTGCCAGCAGCTTAGTAGTCCAGCCCACAAGAAATTCACCCCTCCACTTT.

V is TRBV9 and J is TRBJ2-7; TRBD2 might be the D (6 bases). This CDR3 is 14 amino acids long. Deletions cut 0 bases from V and 2 bases from J, with 9 bases between. Germline CDR1 is SGDLS and CDR2 is YYNGEE. The CDR3 region has the DNA TGTGCCAGCAGCGTAGCGGGGGAGACCTACGAGCAGTACTTC. Translation: CASSVAGETYEQYF.

This clonotype was observed many times. The chain joins TRBV10-3 to TRBJ2-7, with 9 positions matching TRBD2. V gave up 5 bases and J gave up 3 bases; unmatched junction bases: 2. Germline V gene data show CDR1 as ENHRY and CDR2 as SYGVKD. The CDR3 is 13 amino acids. In DNA form, the CDR3 reads TGTGCCATCAGTTATAGCGGGAGCTACGAGCAGTACTTC. The encoded protein is CAISYSGSYEQYF.

The J gene is TRBJ1-3, the V gene TRBV10-3, with D hard to call. V lost 8 bases to trimming and J lost 4 bases, with 12 bases between them. The CDR3 runs to 13 residues. Germline V gene sequence: CDR1 ENHRY, CDR2 SYGVKD. CDR3 nucleotide sequence: TGTGCCATCTGTGCCTCGGACGGAAACACCATATATTTT. Protein product: CAICASDGNTIYF.

This clonotype was seen a single time. This may be a read error: a much more frequent sequence differs by one nucleotide. The CDR3 nucleotides read TGTGCCAGCAGCTTCGTCGGGGCAGTGAATTACGAGCAGTACTTC. Its translation is CASSFVGAVNYEQYF. The chain has TRBV7-9 and TRBJ2-7; TRBD1 or TRBD2 may be the D gene (5 bases each). Trimming removed 3 bases at V and 4 bases at J, with 16 bases between. The CDR3 runs 15 residues. The V gene's germline CDR1 is SEHNR and CDR2 FQNEAQ (reference sequence).

In its sample, this clonotype was seen many times. The chain couples TRBV10-3 to TRBJ1-2; 7 nucleotides align to TRBD1. V lost 2 bases, J lost 8 bases, and 5 bases stayed unmatched. The CDR3 has 13 residues. Germline values: CDR1 ENHRY, CDR2 SYGVKD. The CDR3 protein is CAISEDRDRGYTF. The DNA of the CDR3 is TGTGCCATCAGTGAGGACAGGGATCGAGGCTACACCTTC.

This clonotype has just a few counts. This chain joins TRBV4-2 and TRBJ2-2, with a tentative D call TRBD2 (5 bases). CDR3 length equals 19 residues. Germline V gives CDR1 LGHNA, CDR2 YNFKEQ. The V end was cut by 2 bases, the J end by 4 bases, with 23 bases between. CDR3 DNA: TGTGCCAGCAGCCAAACTGCCTTTGACTTACTAGTTGGCACCGGGGAGCTGTTTTTT. Translation: CASSQTAFDLLVGTGELFF.

The chain couples TRBV7-3 to TRBJ2-7, with D unresolved. Germline values: CDR1 SGHTA, CDR2 FQGTGA. Trimming took 6 bases from V and 5 from J, leaving 14 bases between them. This CDR3 contains 13 residues. The CDR3 protein is CASRPGPLHEQYF. CDR3 DNA sequence: TGTGCCAGCAGGCCTGGACCGTTACACGAGCAGTACTTC.

This clonotype was observed many times. The V and J genes are TRBV7-3 and TRBJ2-5; 8 bases are a match to TRBD1. Trimming at V came to 4 bases and at J to 6 bases, leaving 4 bases not matched to a gene. This CDR3 has 13 residues. Germline CDR1 and CDR2: SGHTA and FQGTGA. The DNA for the CDR3 is TGTGCCAGCAGCTCTACAGGGGGGCAGACCCAGTACTTC. It codes for CASSSTGGQTQYF.

A note on this clonotype: This CDR3 fails to terminate in the conserved phenylalanine or tryptophan, so it likely reflects a read error. This chain links TRBV7-3 with TRBJ1-3, with 7 bases that match TRBD1. Germline V gene lookup returns CDR1 SGHTA and CDR2 FQGTGA. There are 18 residues in the CDR3. V lost 5 bases and J lost 0; bases outside the gene matches: 13. The chain's CDR3 is CASSLVGDSVYSGNTIYL. The DNA for the CDR3 is TGTGCCAGCAGCCTCGTGGGGGACAGCGTCTACTCTGGAAACACCATATATCTT.

This clonotype was recorded many times. This CDR3 is CASSQKAATEAFF. The DNA for the CDR3 is TGTGCCAGCTCGCAGAAGGCAGCCACTGAAGCTTTCTTT. The chain uses TRBV7-9 and TRBJ1-1; the D is unclear. Germline CDR1 reads SEHNR; CDR2 reads FQNEAQ (reference sequence). V was cut by 8 bases and J by 4 bases, with 14 bases left in between. The CDR3 consists of 13 residues.